Detailed here is one T cell receptor beta chain. Its specificity is unknown. Germline V lookup: CDR1 LNHDA, CDR2 SQIVND (reference sequence). The CDR3 loop spans 14 amino acids. Trimming removed 5 bases from V and 2 bases from J, with 13 bases in between. TCR beta CDR3 regions were amplified from RNA transcripts. Carried out on the TCR CDR3, a first-round RT-PCR used the HTBI primer set. From the multiplex PCR reads, TCRdb called clonotypes with MiXCR, one entry per CDR3 protein. Of 380,000 or so distinct CDR3 sequences listed, about a fifth are singletons. This sample is drawn from a study of T cells in Graves' hyperthyroidism and ophthalmopathy. Whole-study findings and limits: Before onset, ophthalmopathy was predicted by the model a median around 6.2 months earlier.

This clonotype was sampled from a woman between 18 and 29 years old with Graves' hyperthyroidism. Material for sequencing was blood. The chain joins TRBV19 to TRBJ2-7; tentative D call: TRBD2 (6 bases). The CDR3 here is CASSPGLSTYEQYF. CDR3 sequence (DNA): TGTGCCAGTAGTCCGGGACTCTCCACCTACGAGCAGTACTTC.